This TCR beta chain was documented in a study of T cell responses to AZD1222 COVID-19 vaccine. Study background: Pooled samples include second doses given at about 4 or 12 weeks.

Sequencing was performed with immunoSEQ multiplex PCR; in TCRdb, only in-frame clones are kept and a portion is missing. The table lists about 140,000 clones, just over 90% of them singletons. The CDR3 is 15 amino acids. CDR1 and CDR2 from the germline V gene are SGHAT and FQNNGV. V lost 6 bases and J lost 4; bases outside the gene matches: 7. The study, taken as a whole, reports: Just a handful of AZD1222 recipients tested seropositive at baseline.

For this clone: Its specificity is unknown.

V usage is TRBV11-2 and J usage is TRBJ2-5; TRBD2 agrees at 11 bases. This receptor was identified in an adult in good health. The sequencing used peripheral blood, collected on day 0 of AZD1222 vaccination. The CDR3 protein is CASSVAGGVGETQYF. The CDR3 coding sequence is TGTGCCAGCAGTGTAGCGGGAGGGGTAGGAGAGACCCAGTACTTC. Using reference TRBV11-2 and TRBJ2-5 for the parts outside the CDR3, the full variable domain is EAGVAQSPRYKIIEKRQSVAFWCNPISGHATLYWYQQILGQGPKLLIQFQNNGVVDDSQLPKDRFSAERLKGVDSTLKIQPAKLEDSAVYLCASSVAGGVGETQYFGPGTRLLVL.